The 29 T cell receptor beta chains presented below share a single source sample, sequenced in a study of CD8 T cells in Susac syndrome. It was with random hexamers that roughly 0.45 to 1 ug RNA was reverse transcribed. TCRdb used MiXCR to reprocess the immunoSEQ multiplex PCR reads, holding one entry per CDR3 protein. The data show 150,000 to 180,000 distinct CDR3 sequences, with about 94% seen just once and around 0.21% held by the top ten. Input material: CD8+ T cells from PBMCs. The receptor set was obtained from a human donor with multiple sclerosis.

The J gene is TRBJ1-1, the V gene TRBV29-1; maybe TRBD1 (5 bases). Germline V CDR1 and CDR2: SQVTM, ANQGSEA. V shed 7 bases and J shed 2 bases, with 11 bases lying between them. The CDR3 covers 12 residues. CDR3 sequence (DNA): TGCAGCGGTTTGGGGGTTAACACTGAAGCTTTCTTT. This gives the protein CSGLGVNTEAFF.

The chain combines TRBV6-5 with TRBJ2-1; D uncertain. There are 14 residues in the CDR3. From germline, CDR1 is MNHEY and CDR2 SVGAGI. Trimming left V 5 bases short and J 6 bases short, with 14 bases between. The CDR3 protein is CASSRPAEVNEQFF. The CDR3 region has the DNA TGTGCCAGCAGTCGTCCAGCCGAGGTCAATGAGCAGTTCTTC.

The chain has TRBV7-9 and TRBJ1-1; D remains ambiguous. The V end lost 6 bases, the J end lost 4 bases, and 9 bases lay between the germline ends. The CDR3 has 12 amino acids. The germline gives CDR1 SEHNR, CDR2 FQNEAQ (reference sequence). CDR3 region: CASSRIATEAFF. CDR3 nucleotide sequence: TGTGCCAGCAGTCGTATAGCCACTGAAGCTTTCTTT.

The V gene is TRBV27, the J gene TRBJ1-1, with D tentatively TRBD1 (5 bases). CDR3 length: 14 residues. V dropped 3 bases and J dropped 1 base, with 9 bases sitting between them. Germline lookup yields CDR1 MNHEY and CDR2 SMNVEV (reference sequence). CDR3 coding DNA: TGTGCCAGCAGTTTTGGGAGGGGGAACACTGAAGCTTTCTTT. Amino acid sequence: CASSFGRGNTEAFF.

The CDR3 sequence: CASRKGTANYGYTF. The CDR3 coding sequence is TGTGCCAGCAGAAAGGGGACCGCTAACTATGGCTACACCTTC. The chain has TRBV27 and TRBJ1-2, with a possible D match to TRBD1 (5 bases). This CDR3 contains 14 residues. Trimming removed 6 bases from V and 0 bases from J, with 11 bases in between. Germline loops: CDR1 MNHEY, CDR2 SMNVEV (reference sequence).

The V and J genes are TRBV20-1 and TRBJ1-2; possible D gene TRBD1, 5 bases. The V end lost 0 bases, the J end lost 7 bases, and 12 bases lay between the germline ends. Looked up from germline, CDR1 is DFQATT and CDR2 is SNEGSKA (reference sequence). The CDR3 is 13 residues long. This CDR3 reads CSAREWDYGGYTF. CDR3 nucleotides: TGCAGTGCTAGAGAATGGGACTACGGTGGCTACACCTTC.

The chain couples TRBV4-1 to TRBJ2-1; 10 bases match TRBD2. This CDR3 comprises 15 residues. Germline V CDR1 and CDR2: MGHRA, YSYEKL. Unmatched junction bases numbered 8, after V lost 5 bases and J lost 7 bases. CDR3 protein: CASSAPGTSVNEQFF. Here the CDR3 DNA reads TGCGCCAGCAGCGCACCCGGGACTAGCGTGAATGAGCAGTTCTTC.

This rearrangement joins TRBV28 to TRBJ1-6, with 12 bases fitting TRBD1. The V gene's germline CDR1 is MDHEN and CDR2 SYDVKM. V shed 9 bases, J shed 7 bases, and the junction held 10 bases outside the gene matches. The CDR3 length is 16 residues. The CDR3 DNA reads TGTGCCAGTCTGATGGGACAGGGGGCGAAGAATTCACCCCTCCACTTT. Its translation is CASLMGQGAKNSPLHF.

V gene TRBV7-6 combines with J gene TRBJ1-2, with D possibly matching TRBD1 (5 bases). The CDR3 is 18 residues long. V was clipped by 2 bases and J by 3 bases, with 22 bases between them. Looked up from germline, CDR1 is SGHVS and CDR2 is FNYEAQ. CDR3 DNA: TGTGCCAGCAGCTTAAATCCCTCGGGAGGGGACCCGGACTATGGCTACACCTTC. Residues: CASSLNPSGGDPDYGYTF.

As to this clonotype: The junction and the germline gene differ at one end; a read error may be behind it. This chain's CDR3 is CASDDSGATSTNTQYF. CDR3 nucleotide sequence: TGTGCCAGCGATGATTCGGGGGCTACTAGCACAAATACGCAGTATTTT. The V gene is TRBV7-9, the J gene TRBJ2-3; D is perhaps TRBD1 or TRBD2 (6 bases each). The CDR3 consists of 16 residues. Germline values: CDR1 SEHNR, CDR2 FQNEAQ (reference sequence).

The V call is TRBV15, the J call TRBJ1-3; D is unresolved. The germline V gene has CDR1 LNHNV and CDR2 YYDKDF (reference sequence). The CDR3 covers 13 residues. V lost 6 bases to trimming and J lost 0 bases, with 6 bases between them. This CDR3 reads CATSVRSGNTIYF. The DNA for the CDR3 is TGTGCCACCAGTGTCCGCTCTGGAAACACCATATATTTT.

The V and J genes are TRBV12-3 or TRBV12-4 and TRBJ1-3, with D unclear. The ends were cut back, 10 bases at V and 0 bases at J, with 7 bases in the middle. The CDR3 length is 12 residues. CDR3 protein: CATPLSGNTIYF. CDR3 DNA sequence: TGTGCCACTCCGCTCTCTGGAAACACCATATATTTT.

V usage is TRBV27 and J usage is TRBJ1-2, with D perhaps TRBD1 (6 bases). CDR1 is MNHEY, CDR2 SMNVEV, per germline (reference sequence). The CDR3 is 13 amino acids. V gave up 3 bases and J gave up 4 bases, with 9 bases separating them. CDR3 amino acids: CASSFGGGYGYTF. Here the CDR3 DNA reads TGTGCCAGCAGTTTCGGGGGCGGCTATGGCTACACCTTC.

The rearrangement joins TRBV4-2 to TRBJ1-1; no definite D call. V lost 0 bases to trimming and J lost 8 bases, with 13 bases between them. The CDR3 covers 14 residues. Germline lookup yields CDR1 LGHNA and CDR2 YNFKEQ. DNA of the CDR3: TGTGCCAGCAGCCAAGAAATGGGTAGGGCCGAAGCTTTCTTT. Its translation is CASSQEMGRAEAFF.

The gene calls are TRBV29-1 and TRBJ1-2; 7 nucleotides agree with TRBD1. CDR3 length: 14 amino acids. V lost 3 bases to trimming and J lost 0 bases; unmatched junction nucleotides: 4. Looked up from germline, CDR1 is SQVTM and CDR2 is ANQGSEA. CDR3 in DNA: TGCAGCGTTGACAGCGGACAGGCTAACTATGGCTACACCTTC. It translates to CSVDSGQANYGYTF.

The table lists this clonotype with a count of one. V gene TRBV27 combines with J gene TRBJ2-7, with 8 bases matching TRBD2. This CDR3 is 15 amino acids long. The germline V gene encodes CDR1 MNHEY and CDR2 SMNVEV (reference sequence). The V segment lost 5 bases and the J segment 4 bases; nucleotides outside the gene matches: 10. CDR3 loop: CASSPSFGGGYEQYF. CDR3 nucleotide sequence: TGTGCCAGCAGTCCCTCTTTCGGGGGGGGGTACGAGCAGTACTTC.

The chain couples TRBV2 to TRBJ1-1; D not resolved. The CDR3 totals 12 residues. CDR1 and CDR2 (germline): SNHLY, FYNNEI. Trimming cost V 7 bases and J 1 base, with 7 bases left between them. CDR3 in amino acids: CASIKGNTEAFF. In DNA, the CDR3 is TGTGCCAGCATCAAAGGGAACACTGAAGCTTTCTTT.

The chain recombines TRBV15 with TRBJ2-7; maybe TRBD2 (6 bases). This CDR3 spans 11 amino acids. Between the trimmed V and J ends, which lost 8 bases and 5 bases, there was a span of 10 bases. From germline, CDR1 is LNHNV and CDR2 YYDKDF (reference sequence). CDR3 bases: TGTGCCACCCGGACGGGGGACGAGCAGTACTTC. It is translated as CATRTGDEQYF.

The rearrangement uses TRBV3-1 and TRBJ1-2; the D is unclear. V lost 0 bases to trimming and J lost 2 bases, with 13 bases between them. Looked up from germline, CDR1 is LGHDT and CDR2 is YNNKEL (reference sequence). CDR3 length: 16 residues. CDR3 sequence reads: CASSQDGAERNYGYTF. For the CDR3, the DNA is TGTGCCAGCAGCCAAGATGGTGCGGAGAGGAACTATGGCTACACCTTC.

The rearrangement joins TRBV9 to TRBJ2-2; possible D gene TRBD2, 5 bases. This CDR3 is 11 amino acids long. With 5 bases removed from V and 6 bases from J, the gap between germline ends came to 5 bases. Per the germline V gene, CDR1 is SGDLS and CDR2 is YYNGEE. CDR3 amino acids: CASRRAGELFF. In DNA, the CDR3 is TGTGCCAGCAGGCGGGCCGGGGAGCTGTTTTTT.

J is TRBJ1-2 and V is TRBV3-1, with 10 bases identical to TRBD1. Losses at the gene ends were 1 base for V and 4 bases for J; bases not matched to a gene: 3. The CDR3 is 15 amino acids. CDR1 and CDR2 (germline): LGHDT, YNNKEL (reference sequence). CDR3 loop: CASSQVGTGAYGYTF. The CDR3 nucleotides are TGTGCCAGCAGCCAAGTTGGGACAGGGGCCTATGGCTACACCTTC.

The chain combines TRBV2 with TRBJ1-5; 12 bases match TRBD1. The J segment lost 6 bases and the V segment lost 6 bases, leaving 0 bases of the junction unmatched. The CDR3 covers 13 residues. The germline V gene has CDR1 SNHLY and CDR2 FYNNEI. CDR3: CASRGQGAQPQHF. The CDR3, as DNA: TGTGCCAGCAGGGGACAGGGGGCTCAGCCCCAGCATTTT.

V and J are TRBV12-5 and TRBJ1-2; weak D call: TRBD1 (5 bases). The V and J ends lost 6 bases and 8 bases respectively, with 13 bases between them. The CDR3 extends over 12 amino acids. Germline CDR1 reads LGHNT; CDR2 reads FRNRAP. The CDR3 loop reads CASGRERGGYTF. The CDR3 nucleotides read TGTGCTAGTGGCCGGGAGAGGGGCGGCTACACCTTC.

Notes on this clonotype: One end of the junction does not line up with germline, which may come from a read error. In DNA form, the CDR3 reads TGCGCCAGCAGCCCCACTGACCGGGACTCCAACAATGAGCAGTTCTTC. Encoded protein: CASSPTDRDSNNEQFF. The rearrangement uses TRBV5-1 and TRBJ2-1; a possible D gene is TRBD2 (6 bases). The CDR3 totals 16 residues. Per germline, CDR1 SGHRS and CDR2 YFSETQ. The full variable domain, completed using reference TRBV5-1 and TRBJ2-1, is KAGVTQTPRYLIKTRGQQVTLSCSPISGHRSVSWYQQTPGQGLQFLFEYFSETQRNKGNFPGRFSGRQFSNSRSEMNVSTLELGDSALYLCASSPTDRDSNNEQFFGPGTRLTVL.

This sequence joins TRBV6-1 and TRBJ2-2; D is possibly TRBD1 (6 bases). The CDR3 sequence is 15 residues long. The germline CDR1 and CDR2 sequences are MNHNS and SASEGT. Trimming shortened V by 8 bases and J by 0 bases, and 13 bases separated the two germline ends. The CDR3 bases are TGTGCCAGCCCAAGGACAGCTGCGAACACCGGGGAGCTGTTTTTT. It yields the protein CASPRTAANTGELFF.

This sequence joins TRBV5-1 and TRBJ2-5, with 8 bases identical to TRBD2. The germline V gene encodes CDR1 SGHRS and CDR2 YFSETQ. V dropped 0 bases and J dropped 5; count of bases not matched to a gene: 12. CDR3 size: 17 residues. CDR3 bases: TGCGCCAGCAGCTTGGAAGGCGTCGAGCGGGGGCCGGAGACCCAGTACTTC. Its translation: CASSLEGVERGPETQYF.

This chain joins TRBV29-1 and TRBJ1-5; D perhaps matches TRBD1 (5 bases). CDR3 length: 14 residues. Germline CDR1 reads SQVTM; CDR2 reads ANQGSEA. Trimming stripped 6 bases from V and 6 bases from J, with 18 bases between. The DNA of the CDR3 is TGCAGCGTCCGTATACCGGGGCCGGGTCAGCCCCAGCATTTT. The encoded protein is CSVRIPGPGQPQHF.

J is TRBJ2-1 and V is TRBV11-2; TRBD2 might be the D (7 bases). CDR3 length: 16 amino acids. Germline V lookup: CDR1 SGHAT, CDR2 FQNNGV. The V gene lost 7 bases and the J gene lost 4 bases, with 20 bases spanning the gap. The CDR3 DNA reads TGTGCCAGCAACGGGGGAGGGGGTTTGGAATACAATGAGCAGTTCTTC. It specifies CASNGGGGLEYNEQFF.

V usage is TRBV28 and J usage is TRBJ2-3; the D gene is possibly TRBD1 (6 bases). Trimming removed 4 bases at V and 2 bases at J, with 22 bases between. CDR1 MDHEN and CDR2 SYDVKM come from the germline V gene. The CDR3 runs 18 residues. CDR3 region: CASSSDLGQPSFTDTQYF. The CDR3 nucleotides read TGTGCCAGCAGTTCGGATCTCGGACAGCCGAGTTTCACAGATACGCAGTATTTT.